This entry lists 15 T cell receptor beta chains sequenced from one sample in a study of shared clonotypes between healthy human individuals. The table came from immunoSEQ multiplex PCR; TCRdb's copy has only in-frame clones and leaves some out. Of about 590,000 clones detected, about 95% appear once; the ten largest clones hold 0.085% to 0.11%. Terminally differentiated effector memory CD45RA+ cells were left out of the naive CD8 fraction, which was CD45RO-negative and positively selected for CCR7. Sequenced: naive CD8+ T cells sorted from blood. These receptors were obtained from a woman aged 25-40 years in good health.

The chain recombines TRBV6-5 with TRBJ2-3; D is undetermined. The germline gives CDR1 MNHEY, CDR2 SVGAGI. Trimming stripped 8 bases from V and 0 bases from J, with 12 bases between. The CDR3 contains 14 residues. The CDR3, as DNA: TGTGCCAGCCTCCCCCGAGTTAGCACAGATACGCAGTATTTT. Its translation: CASLPRVSTDTQYF.

This clone was observed a single time. The V and J genes are TRBV2 and TRBJ2-7, with 11 bases lining up with TRBD2. V lost 8 bases, J lost 0 bases, and 0 bases stayed unmatched. The germline V gene encodes CDR1 SNHLY and CDR2 FYNNEI. CDR3 length: 13 amino acids. CDR3 residues: CASGLAGSYEQYF. CDR3 coding DNA: TGTGCCAGCGGACTAGCGGGCTCCTACGAGCAGTACTTC.

The CDR3 is CSVEDPDPTDTQYF. CDR3 bases: TGCAGCGTTGAAGATCCCGACCCCACAGATACGCAGTATTTT. This chain links TRBV29-1 with TRBJ2-3; no clear D gene. This CDR3 is built from 14 residues. Germline V gene sequence: CDR1 SQVTM, CDR2 ANQGSEA. The V end was cut by 0 bases, the J end by 2 bases, with 9 bases between.

For the CDR3, the DNA is TGTGCCAGCAGCTTGGAGGGCAGGACCTATCCCGAGCAGTACTTC. Its protein is CASSLEGRTYPEQYF. The genes are TRBV5-6 and TRBJ2-7, with unresolved D. The CDR3 extends over 15 amino acids. Trimming removed 0 bases at V and 6 bases at J, with 16 bases between. CDR1 SGHDT and CDR2 YYEEEE come from the germline V gene.

The genes are TRBV28 and TRBJ1-2, with a weak D call TRBD1 (5 bases). Germline V gives CDR1 MDHEN, CDR2 SYDVKM. V was pared by 6 bases and J by 6 bases, with 17 bases between. The CDR3 covers 14 residues. The CDR3 protein is CASSQGAGGDGYTF. CDR3 DNA: TGTGCCAGCAGCCAAGGCGCGGGGGGGGATGGCTACACCTTC.

The chain uses TRBV27 and TRBJ1-2; D remains ambiguous. This CDR3 region has 11 residues. CDR1 is MNHEY and CDR2 is SMNVEV in the germline V gene (reference sequence). The germline V and J ends were trimmed by 8 bases and 6 bases, with 10 bases remaining between them. The CDR3 bases are TGTGCCAGCTACGGGGTGGATGGCTACACCTTC. Translating it yields CASYGVDGYTF.

The DNA of the CDR3 is TGTGCCAGTAGTATAGTGCCAGGGGATCTACATGAGCAGTTCTTC. It yields the protein CASSIVPGDLHEQFF. The rearrangement links TRBV19 to TRBJ2-1; D is possibly TRBD1 (6 bases). Trimming pared 1 base from V and 8 bases from J, leaving 15 bases between. The CDR3 covers 15 residues. Germline assignment: CDR1 LNHDA and CDR2 SQIVND (reference sequence). Complete variable domain (other parts from reference TRBV19 and TRBJ2-1): DGGITQSPKYLFRKEGQNVTLSCEQNLNHDAMYWYRQDPGQGLRLIYYSQIVNDFQKGDIAEGYSVSREKKESFPLTVTSAQKNPTAFYLCASSIVPGDLHEQFFGPGTRLTVL.

The V call is TRBV7-8, the J call TRBJ2-6; 9 nucleotides align to TRBD1. Germline-derived CDR1 and CDR2 are SGHVS and FQNEAQ. The CDR3 runs to 18 residues. J gave up 0 bases and V 4 bases, and 7 bases lay outside the gene matches. CDR3 coding DNA: TGTGCCAGCAGCTGGTTGGGACAGGGATACTCTGGGGCCAACGTCCTGACTTTC. It yields the protein CASSWLGQGYSGANVLTF.

V is TRBV10-1 and J is TRBJ2-1; no definite D call. Trimming removed 3 bases from V and 2 bases from J, with 11 bases in between. The CDR3 extends over 15 amino acids. Germline lookup yields CDR1 WNHNN and CDR2 SYGVQD (reference sequence). The CDR3 sequence is CASSEETATYNEQFF. In DNA, the CDR3 is TGCGCCAGCAGTGAAGAGACGGCAACCTACAATGAGCAGTTCTTC.

V gene TRBV28 combines with J gene TRBJ2-1; D perhaps matches TRBD2 (7 bases). Germline CDR1 MDHEN, CDR2 SYDVKM. V was shortened by 4 bases and J by 3 bases, with 22 bases between the two germline ends. CDR3 length equals 18 residues. In DNA form, the CDR3 reads TGTGCCAGCAGTTCCTCCCTTAAGCGGGGAGGGGGCTACAATGAGCAGTTCTTC. It is translated as CASSSSLKRGGGYNEQFF.

The V call is TRBV2, the J call TRBJ1-1; 7 nucleotides agree with TRBD1. The CDR3 is made up of 14 amino acids. Germline trimming cut 5 bases from V and 1 base from J; bases unmatched to any gene: 4. CDR1 and CDR2 (germline): SNHLY, FYNNEI. In nucleotides, the CDR3 is TGTGCCAGCAGTTCGCACAGGGGGAACACTGAAGCTTTCTTT. Translation: CASSSHRGNTEAFF.

The CDR3 spells CASSERQSLQETQYF. The CDR3 bases are TGTGCCAGCAGCGAAAGACAGAGCCTCCAAGAGACCCAGTACTTC. The rearrangement links TRBV5-4 to TRBJ2-5; TRBD1 might be the D (5 bases). Germline V gives CDR1 SGHNT, CDR2 YYREEE (reference sequence). This CDR3 spans 15 amino acids. V was clipped by 4 bases and J by 1 base, with 14 bases between them.

Only a few counts were recorded for this clone. The rearrangement links TRBV9 to TRBJ1-5; D perhaps matches TRBD1 (6 bases). Trimming cost V 3 bases and J 6 bases, with 10 bases left between them. Germline V gene data show CDR1 as SGDLS and CDR2 as YYNGEE. The CDR3 has 13 residues. CDR3 bases: TGTGCCAGCAGCGCGGGGGCGAGTCAGCCCCAGCATTTT. Its translation: CASSAGASQPQHF.

The genes are TRBV7-9 and TRBJ2-7; 11 bases fit TRBD1. The CDR3 spans 15 residues. CDR1 and CDR2 (germline): SEHNR, FQNEAQ (reference sequence). The junction had 3 bases not matched to a gene; V was cut back by 2 bases and J by 3 bases. CDR3 protein: CASSLSDRGLYEQYF. The CDR3 nucleotides read TGTGCCAGCAGCTTATCGGACAGGGGGCTCTACGAGCAGTACTTC.

V gene TRBV7-2 combines with J gene TRBJ2-7; possibly TRBD1 or TRBD2 for D (6 bases each). With 5 bases removed from V and 3 bases from J, the gap between germline ends came to 14 bases. The CDR3 is made up of 14 amino acids. Germline V gene sequence: CDR1 SGHTA, CDR2 FQGNSA. The CDR3 here is CASSPEGGYYEQYF. In DNA, the CDR3 is TGTGCCAGCAGCCCCGAGGGGGGATACTACGAGCAGTACTTC.